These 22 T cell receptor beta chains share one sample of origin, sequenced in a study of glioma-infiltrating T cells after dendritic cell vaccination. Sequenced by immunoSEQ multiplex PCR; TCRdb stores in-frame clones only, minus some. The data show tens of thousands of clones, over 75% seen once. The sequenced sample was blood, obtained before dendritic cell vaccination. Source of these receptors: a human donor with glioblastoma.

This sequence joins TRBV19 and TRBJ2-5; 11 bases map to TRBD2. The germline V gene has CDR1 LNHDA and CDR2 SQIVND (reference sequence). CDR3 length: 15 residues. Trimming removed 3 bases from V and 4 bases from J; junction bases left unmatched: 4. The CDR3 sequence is CASSIVAGGGETQYF. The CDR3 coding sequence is TGTGCCAGTAGTATTGTAGCGGGAGGGGGAGAGACCCAGTACTTC.

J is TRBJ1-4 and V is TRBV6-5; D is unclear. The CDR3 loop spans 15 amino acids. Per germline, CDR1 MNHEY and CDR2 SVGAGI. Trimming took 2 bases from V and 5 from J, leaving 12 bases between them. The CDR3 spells CASSYDRLKNEKLFF. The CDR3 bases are TGTGCCAGCAGTTACGATCGACTAAAAAATGAAAAACTGTTTTTT.

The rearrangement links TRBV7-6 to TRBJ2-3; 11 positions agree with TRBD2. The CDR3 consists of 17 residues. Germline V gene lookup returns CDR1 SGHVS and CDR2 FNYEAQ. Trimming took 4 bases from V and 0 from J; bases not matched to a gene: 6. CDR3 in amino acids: CASSSSSGRVSTDTQYF. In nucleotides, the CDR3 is TGTGCCAGCAGCTCGAGTAGCGGGAGGGTGAGCACAGATACGCAGTATTTT.

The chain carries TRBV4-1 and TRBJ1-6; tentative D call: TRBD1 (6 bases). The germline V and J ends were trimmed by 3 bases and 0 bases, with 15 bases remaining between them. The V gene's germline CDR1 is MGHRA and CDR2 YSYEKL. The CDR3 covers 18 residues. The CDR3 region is CASSQSPRGYSYNSPLHF. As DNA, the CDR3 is TGCGCCAGCAGCCAGTCCCCCAGGGGTTACTCCTATAATTCACCCCTCCACTTT.

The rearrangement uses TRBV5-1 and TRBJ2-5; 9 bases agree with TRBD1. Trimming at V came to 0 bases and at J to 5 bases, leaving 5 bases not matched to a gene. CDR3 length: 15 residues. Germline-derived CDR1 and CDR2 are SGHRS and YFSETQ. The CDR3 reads CASSLEQGARETQYF. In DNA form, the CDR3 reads TGCGCCAGCAGCTTGGAACAGGGGGCGCGGGAGACCCAGTACTTC. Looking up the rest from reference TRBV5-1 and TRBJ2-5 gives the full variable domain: KAGVTQTPRYLIKTRGQQVTLSCSPISGHRSVSWYQQTPGQGLQFLFEYFSETQRNKGNFPGRFSGRQFSNSRSEMNVSTLELGDSALYLCASSLEQGARETQYFGPGTRLLVL.

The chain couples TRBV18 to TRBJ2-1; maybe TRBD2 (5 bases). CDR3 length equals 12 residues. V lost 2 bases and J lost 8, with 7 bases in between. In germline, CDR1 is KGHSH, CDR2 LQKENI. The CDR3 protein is CASSPAEDEQFF. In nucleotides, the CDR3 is TGTGCCAGCTCACCAGCGGAGGATGAGCAGTTCTTC.

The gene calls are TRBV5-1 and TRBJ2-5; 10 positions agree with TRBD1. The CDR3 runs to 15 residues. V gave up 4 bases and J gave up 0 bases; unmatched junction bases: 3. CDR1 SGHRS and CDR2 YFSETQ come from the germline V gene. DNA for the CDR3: TGCGCCAGCAGCACGGGACAGGGGAACCAAGAGACCCAGTACTTC. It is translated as CASSTGQGNQETQYF.

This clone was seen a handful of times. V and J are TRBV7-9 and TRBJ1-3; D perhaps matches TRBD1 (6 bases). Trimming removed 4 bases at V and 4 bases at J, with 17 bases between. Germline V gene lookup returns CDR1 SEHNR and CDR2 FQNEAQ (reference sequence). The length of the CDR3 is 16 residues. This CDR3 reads CASSSTRGAAGNTIYF. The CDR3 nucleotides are TGTGCCAGCAGCTCCACACGGGGGGCGGCAGGAAACACCATATATTTT.

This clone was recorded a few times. CDR3 loop: CASSRSGGAYEKLFF. In nucleotides, the CDR3 is TGTGCCAGTAGTAGATCAGGGGGCGCGTATGAAAAACTGTTTTTT. The chain employs TRBV19 and TRBJ1-4; 8 bases match TRBD1. CDR3 length: 15 residues. V shed 4 bases and J 6 bases; nucleotides not matched to a gene: 7. Germline loops: CDR1 LNHDA, CDR2 SQIVND (reference sequence).

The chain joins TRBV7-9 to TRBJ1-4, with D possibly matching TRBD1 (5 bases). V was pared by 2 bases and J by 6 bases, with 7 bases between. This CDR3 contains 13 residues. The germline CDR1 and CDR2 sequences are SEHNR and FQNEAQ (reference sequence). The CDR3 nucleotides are TGTGCCAGCAGCTTAAAGGGGCATGAAAAACTGTTTTTT. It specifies CASSLKGHEKLFF.

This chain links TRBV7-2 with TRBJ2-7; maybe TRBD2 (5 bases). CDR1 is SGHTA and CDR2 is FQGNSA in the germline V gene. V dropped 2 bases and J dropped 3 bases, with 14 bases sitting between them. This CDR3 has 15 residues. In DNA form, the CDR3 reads TGTGCCAGCAGCTTAATTACCGGGGTCCTCTACGAGCAGTACTTC. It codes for CASSLITGVLYEQYF.

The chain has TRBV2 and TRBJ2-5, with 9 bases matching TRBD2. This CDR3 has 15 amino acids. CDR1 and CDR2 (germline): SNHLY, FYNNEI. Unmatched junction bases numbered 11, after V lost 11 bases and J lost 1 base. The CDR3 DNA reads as TGTGCCTCCGATAGCGGGGGCAAATTCCAAGAGACCCAGTACTTC. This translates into CASDSGGKFQETQYF.

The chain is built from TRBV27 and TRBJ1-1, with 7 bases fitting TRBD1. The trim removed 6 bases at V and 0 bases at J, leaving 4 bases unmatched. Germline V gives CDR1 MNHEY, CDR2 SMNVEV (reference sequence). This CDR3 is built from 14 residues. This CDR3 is CASRKGQMNTEAFF. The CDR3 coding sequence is TGTGCCAGCAGGAAGGGACAGATGAACACTGAAGCTTTCTTT.

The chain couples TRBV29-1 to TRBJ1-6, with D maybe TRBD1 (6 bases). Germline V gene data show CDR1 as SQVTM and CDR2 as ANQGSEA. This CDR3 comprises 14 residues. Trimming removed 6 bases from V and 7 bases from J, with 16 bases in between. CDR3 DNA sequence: TGCAGCGTAAAGTACAGGGATAAGAATTCACCCCTCCACTTT. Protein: CSVKYRDKNSPLHF.

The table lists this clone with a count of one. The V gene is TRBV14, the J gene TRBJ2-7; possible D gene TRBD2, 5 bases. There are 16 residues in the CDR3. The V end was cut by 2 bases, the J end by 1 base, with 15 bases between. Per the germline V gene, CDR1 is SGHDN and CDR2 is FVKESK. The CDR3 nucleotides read TGTGCCAGCAGCCAATTAGAGGGATTCGAGTCCTACGAGCAGTACTTC. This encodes CASSQLEGFESYEQYF.

CDR3 region: CASRGRSGASDTQYF. CDR3 DNA sequence: TGTGCCAGCAGGGGGCGGAGCGGGGCCTCAGATACGCAGTATTTT. The V and J genes are TRBV2 and TRBJ2-3; TRBD2 agrees at 7 bases. CDR3 length equals 15 residues. V lost 6 bases and J lost 4; bases outside the gene matches: 10. Germline-derived CDR1 and CDR2 are SNHLY and FYNNEI. The full variable domain, with the rest looked up from reference TRBV2 and TRBJ2-3, is EPEVTQTPSHQVTQMGQEVILRCVPISNHLYFYWYRQILGQKVEFLVSFYNNEISEKSEIFDDQFSVERPDGSNFTLKIRSTKLEDSAMYFCASRGRSGASDTQYFGPGTRLTVL.

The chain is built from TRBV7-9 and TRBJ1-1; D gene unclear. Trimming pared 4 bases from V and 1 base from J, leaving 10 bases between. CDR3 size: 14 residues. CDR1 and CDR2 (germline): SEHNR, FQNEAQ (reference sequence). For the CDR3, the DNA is TGTGCCAGCAGCTCAGCTGACAAGAACACTGAAGCTTTCTTT. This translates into CASSSADKNTEAFF.

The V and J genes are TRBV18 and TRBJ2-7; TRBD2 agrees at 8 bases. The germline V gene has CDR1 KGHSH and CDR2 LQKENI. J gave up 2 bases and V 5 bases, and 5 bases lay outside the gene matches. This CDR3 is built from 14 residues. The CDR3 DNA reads TGTGCCAGCTCAATTAGCGGGGACCCCTACGAGCAGTACGTC. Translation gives CASSISGDPYEQYV.

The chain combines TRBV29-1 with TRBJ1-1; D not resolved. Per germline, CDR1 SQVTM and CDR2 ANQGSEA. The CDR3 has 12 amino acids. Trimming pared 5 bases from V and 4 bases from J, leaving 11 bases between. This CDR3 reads CSVIWEVTEAFF. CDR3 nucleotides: TGCAGCGTTATCTGGGAGGTCACTGAAGCTTTCTTT.

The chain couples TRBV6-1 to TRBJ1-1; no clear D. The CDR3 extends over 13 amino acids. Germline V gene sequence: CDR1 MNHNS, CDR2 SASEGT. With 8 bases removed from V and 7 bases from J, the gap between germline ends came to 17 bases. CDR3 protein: CASRPWGDGEAFF. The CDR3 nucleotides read TGTGCCAGCCGCCCTTGGGGAGACGGTGAAGCTTTCTTT.

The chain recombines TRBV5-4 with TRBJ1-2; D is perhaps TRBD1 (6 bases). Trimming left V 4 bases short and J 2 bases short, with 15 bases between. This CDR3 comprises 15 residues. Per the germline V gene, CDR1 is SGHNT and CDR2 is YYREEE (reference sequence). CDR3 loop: CASSAAGTRNYGYTF. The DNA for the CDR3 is TGTGCCAGCAGCGCGGCCGGGACAAGAAACTATGGCTACACCTTC.

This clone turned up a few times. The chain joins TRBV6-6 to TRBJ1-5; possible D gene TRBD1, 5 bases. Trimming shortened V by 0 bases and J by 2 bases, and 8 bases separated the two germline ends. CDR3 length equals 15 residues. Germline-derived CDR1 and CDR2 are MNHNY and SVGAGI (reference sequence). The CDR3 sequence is CASSYSGDGNQPQHF. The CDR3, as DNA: TGTGCCAGCAGTTACTCAGGGGATGGCAATCAGCCCCAGCATTTT.